One TCR beta chain is described in this entry. The antigen remains unidentified. The data were produced by immunoSEQ multiplex PCR, yet TCRdb's version contains in-frame clones alone and is incomplete. The sample has fewer than 850,000 clones; roughly 88% are singletons. The record originates from a study of shared clonotypes between healthy human individuals. Study outcomes and limitations: Clonotype sharing across donors was expected to vary with sequencing depth. Only a few donors were included, so the genetic and exposure-history diversity represented was limited. The sharing of roughly 5% of naive CD4 clonotypes was seen across several donors.

The sequenced sample consisted of memory CD8+ T cells from PBMCs. Documented subset: CD45RO+ cells pooled with CCR7-negative TemRA cells. The sequence was obtained from a man aged 18 to 29 in good health. Some clones in this sample may be carry-over from other donors' samples.

The CDR3 here is CASSEGPGANEKLFF. The CDR3, as DNA: TGTGCCAGCAGTGAAGGGCCGGGGGCTAATGAAAAACTGTTTTTT. The chain joins TRBV6-1 to TRBJ1-4; TRBD1 is a possible D gene (5 bases). Germline V gene lookup returns CDR1 MNHNS and CDR2 SASEGT. This CDR3 spans 15 amino acids. Trimming took off 1 base at V and 3 bases at J, with 9 bases between the two ends.